This T cell receptor (beta chain) was captured in a study of T cell responses to AZD1222 COVID-19 vaccine. The wider study: Pooling covered second doses at about 4 or about 12 weeks.

Generated by immunoSEQ multiplex PCR, the TCRdb table keeps only in-frame clones and is missing some. The data hold some 150,000 clones, with around 90% observed a single time. As concerns this clone: Its antigen is as yet unknown.

This CDR3 contains 13 residues. Germline V gene sequence: CDR1 LGHDT, CDR2 YNNKEL (reference sequence). V shed 3 bases, J shed 13 bases, and the junction held 5 bases outside the gene matches. Findings and limits, study-wide: Nearly half of spike-specific TCRs reportedly go after variant regions that carry no mutations. Repertoire sampling occurred only after the peak T cell response.

This chain joins TRBV3-1 (or the pseudogene TRBV3-2) and TRBJ2-7, with 14 bases matching TRBD2. Source: peripheral blood, taken on day 0 of AZD1222 vaccination. The source of this sequence is an adult in good health. CDR3 sequence: CASSQGLAGDPYF. DNA of the CDR3: TGTGCCAGCAGCCAGGGACTAGCGGGAGACCCCTACTTC.